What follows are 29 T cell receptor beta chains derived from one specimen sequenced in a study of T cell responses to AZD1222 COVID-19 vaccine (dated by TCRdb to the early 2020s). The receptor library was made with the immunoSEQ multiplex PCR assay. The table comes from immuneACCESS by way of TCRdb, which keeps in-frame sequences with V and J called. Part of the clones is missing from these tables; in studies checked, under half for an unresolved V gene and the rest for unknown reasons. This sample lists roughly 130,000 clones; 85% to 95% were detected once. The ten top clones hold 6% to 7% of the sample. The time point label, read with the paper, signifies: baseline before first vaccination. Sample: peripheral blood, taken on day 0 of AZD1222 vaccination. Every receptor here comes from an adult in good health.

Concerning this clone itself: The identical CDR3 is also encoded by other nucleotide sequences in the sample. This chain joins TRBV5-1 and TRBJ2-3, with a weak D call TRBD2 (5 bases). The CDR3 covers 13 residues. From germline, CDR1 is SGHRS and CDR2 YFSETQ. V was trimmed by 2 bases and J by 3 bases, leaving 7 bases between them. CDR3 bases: TGCGCCAGCAGCTTCTCGGGGACAGATACGCAGTATTTT. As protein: CASSFSGTDTQYF.

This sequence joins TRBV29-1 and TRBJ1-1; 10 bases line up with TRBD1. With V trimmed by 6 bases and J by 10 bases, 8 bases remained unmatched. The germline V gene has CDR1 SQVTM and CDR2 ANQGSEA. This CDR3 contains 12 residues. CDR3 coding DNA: TGCAGCGTCTCAGGGACAGGGGCCGCAGCTTTCTTT. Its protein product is CSVSGTGAAAFF. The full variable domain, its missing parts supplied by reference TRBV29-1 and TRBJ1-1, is SAVISQKPSRDICQRGTSLTIQCQVDSQVTMMFWYRQQPGQSLTLIATANQGSEATYESGFVIDKFPISRPNLTFSTLTVSNMSPEDSSIYLCSVSGTGAAAFFGQGTRLTVV.

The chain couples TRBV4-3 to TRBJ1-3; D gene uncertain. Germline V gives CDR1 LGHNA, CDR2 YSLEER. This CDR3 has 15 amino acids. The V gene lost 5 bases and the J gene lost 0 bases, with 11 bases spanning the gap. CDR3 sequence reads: CASSWSRSSGNTIYF. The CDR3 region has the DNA TGCGCCAGCAGCTGGAGCAGGAGCTCTGGAAACACCATATATTTT.

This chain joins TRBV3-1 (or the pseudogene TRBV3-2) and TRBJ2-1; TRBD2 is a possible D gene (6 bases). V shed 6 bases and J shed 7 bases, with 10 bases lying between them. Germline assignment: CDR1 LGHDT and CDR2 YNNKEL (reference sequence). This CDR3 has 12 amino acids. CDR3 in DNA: TGTGCCAGCAGACGCGGGACGAATGAGCAGTTCTTC. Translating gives CASRRGTNEQFF.

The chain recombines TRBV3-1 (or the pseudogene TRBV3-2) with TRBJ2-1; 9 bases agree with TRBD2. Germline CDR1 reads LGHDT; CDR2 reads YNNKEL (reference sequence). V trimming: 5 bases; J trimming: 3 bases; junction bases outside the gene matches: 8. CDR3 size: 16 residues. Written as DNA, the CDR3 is TGTGCCAGCAGCTTGGGCCTAGCGGGATTCTACAATGAGCAGTTCTTC. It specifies CASSLGLAGFYNEQFF.

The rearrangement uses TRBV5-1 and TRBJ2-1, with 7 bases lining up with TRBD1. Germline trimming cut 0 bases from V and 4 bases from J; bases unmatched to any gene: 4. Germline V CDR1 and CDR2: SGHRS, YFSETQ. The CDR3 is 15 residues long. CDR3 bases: TGCGCCAGCAGCTTGGGACAGGGTGGTTACAATGAGCAGTTCTTC. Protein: CASSLGQGGYNEQFF.

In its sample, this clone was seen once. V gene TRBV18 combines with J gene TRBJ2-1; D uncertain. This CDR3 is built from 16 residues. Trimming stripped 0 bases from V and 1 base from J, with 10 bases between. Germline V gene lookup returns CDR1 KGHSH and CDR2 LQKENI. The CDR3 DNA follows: TGTGCCAGCTCACCACCTCGTAAAGGGTCCTACAATGAGCAGTTCTTC. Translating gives CASSPPRKGSYNEQFF.

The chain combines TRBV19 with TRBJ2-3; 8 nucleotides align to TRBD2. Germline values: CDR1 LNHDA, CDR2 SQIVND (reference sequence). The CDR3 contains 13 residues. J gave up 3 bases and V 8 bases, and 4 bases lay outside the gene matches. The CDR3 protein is CASGTRTTDTQYF. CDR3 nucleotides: TGTGCCAGTGGGACTAGAACGACAGATACGCAGTATTTT.

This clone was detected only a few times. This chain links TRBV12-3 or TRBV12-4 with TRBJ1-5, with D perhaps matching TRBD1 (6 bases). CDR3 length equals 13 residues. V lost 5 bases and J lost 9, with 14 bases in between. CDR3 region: CASSLEGGWPQHF. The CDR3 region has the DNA TGTGCCAGCAGTCTCGAGGGGGGGTGGCCCCAGCATTTT.

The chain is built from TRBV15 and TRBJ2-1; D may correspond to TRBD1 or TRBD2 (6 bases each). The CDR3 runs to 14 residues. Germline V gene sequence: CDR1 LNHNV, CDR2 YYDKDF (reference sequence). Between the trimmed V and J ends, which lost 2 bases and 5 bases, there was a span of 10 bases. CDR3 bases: TGTGCCACCAGCAGAAATAGGGGGGACAATGAGCAGTTCTTC. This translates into CATSRNRGDNEQFF. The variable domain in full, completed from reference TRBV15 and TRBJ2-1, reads DAMVIQNPRYQVTQFGKPVTLSCSQTLNHNVMYWYQQKSSQAPKLLFHYYDKDFNNEADTPDNFQSRRPNTSFCFLDIRSPGLGDTAMYLCATSRNRGDNEQFFGPGTRLTVL.

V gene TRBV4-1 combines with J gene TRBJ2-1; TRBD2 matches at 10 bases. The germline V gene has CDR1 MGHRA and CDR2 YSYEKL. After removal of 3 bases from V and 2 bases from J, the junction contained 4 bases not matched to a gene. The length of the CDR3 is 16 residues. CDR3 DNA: TGCGCCAGCAGCCACTTAAGCGGGAGGGCCTACAATGAGCAGTTCTTC. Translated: CASSHLSGRAYNEQFF.

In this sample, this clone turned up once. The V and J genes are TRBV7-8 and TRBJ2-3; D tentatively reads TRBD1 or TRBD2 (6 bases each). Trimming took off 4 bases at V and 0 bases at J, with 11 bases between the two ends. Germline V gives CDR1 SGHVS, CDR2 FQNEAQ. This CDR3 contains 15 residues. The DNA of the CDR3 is TGTGCCAGCAGCTCACCGGGGGCGAGCACAGATACGCAGTATTTT. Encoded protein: CASSSPGASTDTQYF.

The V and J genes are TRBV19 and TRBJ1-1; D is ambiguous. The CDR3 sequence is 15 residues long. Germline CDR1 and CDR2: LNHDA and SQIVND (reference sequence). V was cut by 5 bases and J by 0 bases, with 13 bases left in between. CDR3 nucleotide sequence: TGTGCCAGTAGTCGGACGGTATTTATGAACACTGAAGCTTTCTTT. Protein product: CASSRTVFMNTEAFF.

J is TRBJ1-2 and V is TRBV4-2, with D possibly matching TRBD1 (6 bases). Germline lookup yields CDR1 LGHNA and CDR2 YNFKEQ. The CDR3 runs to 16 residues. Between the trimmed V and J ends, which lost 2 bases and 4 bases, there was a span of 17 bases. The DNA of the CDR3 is TGTGCCAGCAGCCAATTAACGCAGGGGACAACCTATGGCTACACCTTC. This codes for CASSQLTQGTTYGYTF.

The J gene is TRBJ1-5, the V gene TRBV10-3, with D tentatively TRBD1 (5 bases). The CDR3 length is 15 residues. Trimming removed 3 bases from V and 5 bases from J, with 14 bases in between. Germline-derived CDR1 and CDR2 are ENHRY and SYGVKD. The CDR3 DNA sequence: TGTGCCATCAGTGATCAGACAGTGGGGCATCAGCCCCAGCATTTT. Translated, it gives CAISDQTVGHQPQHF.

The CDR3 protein is CASRKYSEYYEQYF. The CDR3 DNA follows: TGTGCCAGCAGAAAATATAGCGAGTACTACGAGCAGTACTTC. This chain links TRBV6-6 with TRBJ2-7, with D possibly being TRBD2 (5 bases). Germline assignment: CDR1 MNHNY and CDR2 SVGAGI (reference sequence). The V end was cut by 6 bases, the J end by 3 bases, with 15 bases between. The CDR3 has 14 amino acids.

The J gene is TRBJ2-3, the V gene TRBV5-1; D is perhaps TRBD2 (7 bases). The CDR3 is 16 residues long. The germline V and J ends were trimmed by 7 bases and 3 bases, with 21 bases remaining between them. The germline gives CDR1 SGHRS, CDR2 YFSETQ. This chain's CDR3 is CASLPPGGVVTDTQYF. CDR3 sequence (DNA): TGCGCCAGCCTCCCTCCGGGGGGCGTAGTGACAGATACGCAGTATTTT.

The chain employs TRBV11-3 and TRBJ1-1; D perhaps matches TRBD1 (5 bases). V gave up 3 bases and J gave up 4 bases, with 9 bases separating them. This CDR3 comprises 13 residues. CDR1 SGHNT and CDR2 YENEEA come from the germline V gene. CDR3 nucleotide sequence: TGTGCCAGCAGCTTCAGGGCGACCACTGAAGCTTTCTTT. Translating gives CASSFRATTEAFF.

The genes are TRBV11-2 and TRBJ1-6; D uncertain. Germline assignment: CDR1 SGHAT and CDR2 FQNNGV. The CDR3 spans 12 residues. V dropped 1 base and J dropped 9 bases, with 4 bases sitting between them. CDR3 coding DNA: TGTGCCAGCAGCTTAGTAGGTTCACCCCTCCACTTT. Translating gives CASSLVGSPLHF. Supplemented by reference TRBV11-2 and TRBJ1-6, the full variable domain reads EAGVAQSPRYKIIEKRQSVAFWCNPISGHATLYWYQQILGQGPKLLIQFQNNGVVDDSQLPKDRFSAERLKGVDSTLKIQPAKLEDSAVYLCASSLVGSPLHFGNGTRLTVT.

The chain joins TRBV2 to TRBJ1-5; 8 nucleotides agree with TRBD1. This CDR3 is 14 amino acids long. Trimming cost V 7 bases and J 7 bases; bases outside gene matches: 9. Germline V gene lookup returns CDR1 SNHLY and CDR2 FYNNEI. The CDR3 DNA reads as TGTGCCAGCATTGGGGACAGGTCAGGCCAGCCCCAGCATTTT. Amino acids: CASIGDRSGQPQHF. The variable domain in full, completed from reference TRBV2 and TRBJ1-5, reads EPEVTQTPSHQVTQMGQEVILRCVPISNHLYFYWYRQILGQKVEFLVSFYNNEISEKSEIFDDQFSVERPDGSNFTLKIRSTKLEDSAMYFCASIGDRSGQPQHFGDGTRLSIL.

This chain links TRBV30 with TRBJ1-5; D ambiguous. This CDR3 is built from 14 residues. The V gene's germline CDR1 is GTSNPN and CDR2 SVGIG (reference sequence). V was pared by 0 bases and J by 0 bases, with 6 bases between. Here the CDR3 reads CAWSVGYSNQPQHF. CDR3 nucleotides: TGTGCCTGGAGTGTAGGGTATAGCAATCAGCCCCAGCATTTT. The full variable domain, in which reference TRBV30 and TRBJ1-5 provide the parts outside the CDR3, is SQTIHQWPATLVQPVGSPLSLECTVEGTSNPNLYWYRQAAGRGLQLLFYSVGIGQISSEVPQNLSASRPQDRQFILSSKKLLLSDSGFYLCAWSVGYSNQPQHFGDGTRLSIL.

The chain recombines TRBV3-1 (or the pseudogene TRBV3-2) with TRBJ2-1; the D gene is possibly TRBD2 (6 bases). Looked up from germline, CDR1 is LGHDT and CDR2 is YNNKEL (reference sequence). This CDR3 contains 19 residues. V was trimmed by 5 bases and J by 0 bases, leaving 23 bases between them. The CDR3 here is CASSAQSWEDRSSYNEQFF. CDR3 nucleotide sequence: TGTGCCAGCAGCGCACAAAGTTGGGAGGACCGAAGCTCCTACAATGAGCAGTTCTTC.

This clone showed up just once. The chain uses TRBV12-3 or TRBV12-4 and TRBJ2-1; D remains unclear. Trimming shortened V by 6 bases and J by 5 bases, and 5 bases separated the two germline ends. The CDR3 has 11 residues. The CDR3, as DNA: TGTGCCAGCAGCTGGAACAATGAGCAGTTCTTC. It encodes CASSWNNEQFF.

This CDR3 reads CASSYSRTRTDTQYF. The CDR3 DNA reads TGTGCCAGCAGTTATAGTCGGACCCGCACAGATACGCAGTATTTT. The genes are TRBV27 and TRBJ2-3; no reliable D call. V dropped 4 bases and J dropped 1 base, with 12 bases sitting between them. CDR3 length: 15 residues. Germline V gene data show CDR1 as MNHEY and CDR2 as SMNVEV (reference sequence).

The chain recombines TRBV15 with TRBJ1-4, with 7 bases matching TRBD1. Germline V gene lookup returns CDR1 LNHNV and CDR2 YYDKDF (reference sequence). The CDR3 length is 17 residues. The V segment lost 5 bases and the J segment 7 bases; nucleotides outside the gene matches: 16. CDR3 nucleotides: TGTGCCACCAGCGGACCGGGGGCAGGGGGAGATGCTGAAAAACTGTTTTTT. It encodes CATSGPGAGGDAEKLFF.

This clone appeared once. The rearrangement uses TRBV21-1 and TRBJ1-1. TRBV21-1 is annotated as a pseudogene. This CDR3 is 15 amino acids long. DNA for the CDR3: TGTGCCAGCAGCACGAAGAGCCCCCACGGGACTGAAGCTTTCTTT. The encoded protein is CASSTKSPHGTEAFF.

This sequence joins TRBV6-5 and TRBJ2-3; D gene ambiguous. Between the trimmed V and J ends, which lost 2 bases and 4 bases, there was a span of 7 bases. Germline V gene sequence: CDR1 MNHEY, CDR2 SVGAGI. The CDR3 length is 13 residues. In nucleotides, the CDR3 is TGTGCCAGCAGTTACGGGTTCCCAGATACGCAGTATTTT. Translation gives CASSYGFPDTQYF.

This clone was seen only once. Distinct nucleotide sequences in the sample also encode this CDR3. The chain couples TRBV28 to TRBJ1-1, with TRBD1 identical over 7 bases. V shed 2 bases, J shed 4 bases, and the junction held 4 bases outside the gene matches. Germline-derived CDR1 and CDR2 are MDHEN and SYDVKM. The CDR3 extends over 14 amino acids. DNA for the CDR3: TGTGCCAGCAGTTTAGGTCAGGGGGGCACTGAAGCTTTCTTT. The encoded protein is CASSLGQGGTEAFF.

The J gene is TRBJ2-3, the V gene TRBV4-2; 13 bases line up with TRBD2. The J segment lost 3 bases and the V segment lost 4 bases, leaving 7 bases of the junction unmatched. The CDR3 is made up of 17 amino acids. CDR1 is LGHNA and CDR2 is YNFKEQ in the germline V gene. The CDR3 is CASSRLAGGSGTDTQYF. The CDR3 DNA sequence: TGTGCCAGCAGCCGACTAGCGGGAGGAAGTGGTACAGATACGCAGTATTTT.